These T cell receptor beta chains were read from a single sample in a study of blood T cell repertoires in COVID-19. Produced via immunoSEQ multiplex PCR; TCRdb's table is partial and in-frame only. This table holds about 220,000 clones, 65% to 85% found once. The sample was peripheral blood. The receptors stem from a woman aged 55-69 years with acute or convalescent COVID-19. Both conserved end residues are part of each CDR3. A D gene is named only where the DNA matches it firmly.

v_gene	j_gene	d_gene	CDR3nt	CDR3aa
TRBV4-2	TRBJ2-2	TRBD2	TGTGCCAGCGGGGGGACTAGCGGGGATGGTCCCGGGGAGCTGTTTTTT	CASGGTSGDGPGELFF
TRBV7-9	TRBJ1-3	.	TGTGCCAGCAGCTGGGAGGGCTCTCTCTCTGGAAACACCATATATTTT	CASSWEGSLSGNTIYF
TRBV1	TRBJ2-5	.	TGCACCAACTTCGGGACTAGCGAAGAGACCCAGTACTTC	CTNFGTSEETQYF
TRBV4-3	TRBJ1-1	.	TGCGCCAGCAGCCTTGATACAGGGAACACTGAAGCTTTCTTT	CASSLDTGNTEAFF
TRBV5-6	TRBJ2-7	TRBD1	TGTGCCAGCAGGGAAGCAGGGGGCGCGGTCAACGAGCAGTACTTC	CASREAGGAVNEQYF
TRBV6-1	TRBJ1-2	.	TGTGCCAGCAGTGAACGGAGACAGCCTAACTATGGCTACACCTTC	CASSERRQPNYGYTF
TRBV5-1	TRBJ2-5	.	TGCGCCAGCAGCTTGAATCCGGGGGAAGTTGGGACCCAGTACTTC	CASSLNPGEVGTQYF
TRBV3-1/TRBV3-2	TRBJ1-2	.	TGTGCCAGCAGCCAAGCCGGGTATGGCTACACCTTC	CASSQAGYGYTF
TRBV7-3	TRBJ1-1	.	TGTGCCAGCAGCCTACTGGGGCAGGGACTCGCTGAAGCTTTCTTT	CASSLLGQGLAEAFF
TRBV5-1	TRBJ1-1	.	TGCGCCAGCAGTTCCGGAGCAGGGGTCACTGAAGCTTTCTTT	CASSSGAGVTEAFF